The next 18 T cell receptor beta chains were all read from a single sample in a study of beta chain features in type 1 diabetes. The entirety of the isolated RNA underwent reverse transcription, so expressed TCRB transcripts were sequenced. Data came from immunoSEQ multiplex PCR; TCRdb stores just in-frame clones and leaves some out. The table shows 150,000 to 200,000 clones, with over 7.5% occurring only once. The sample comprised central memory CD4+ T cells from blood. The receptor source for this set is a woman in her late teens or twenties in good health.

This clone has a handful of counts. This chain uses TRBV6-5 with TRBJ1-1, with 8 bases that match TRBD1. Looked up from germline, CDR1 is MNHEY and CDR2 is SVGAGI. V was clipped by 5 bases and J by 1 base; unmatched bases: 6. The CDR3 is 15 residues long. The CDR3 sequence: CASSPRDRRNTEAFF. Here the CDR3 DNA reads TGTGCCAGCAGTCCTCGGGACAGGAGGAACACTGAAGCTTTCTTT.

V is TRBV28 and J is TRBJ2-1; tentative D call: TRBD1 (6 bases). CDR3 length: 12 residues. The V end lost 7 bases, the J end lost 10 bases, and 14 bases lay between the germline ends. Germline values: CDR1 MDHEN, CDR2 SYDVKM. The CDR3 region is CASTPGQPEQFF. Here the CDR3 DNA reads TGTGCCAGCACCCCCGGACAGCCGGAGCAGTTCTTC.

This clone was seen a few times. CDR3 DNA: TGTGCCAGCAGTGAATGGGTGGAGGGTGAGCAGTTCTTC. Protein: CASSEWVEGEQFF. The chain recombines TRBV25-1 with TRBJ2-1, with a tentative D call TRBD2 (6 bases). The CDR3 is 13 residues long. CDR1 and CDR2 (germline): MGHDK, SYGVNS. Trimming stripped 1 base from V and 9 bases from J, with 10 bases between.

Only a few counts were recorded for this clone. For the CDR3, the DNA is TGTGCCAGCAGTGCACTAGCGGGGGGAGAGACCCAGTACTTC. Its translation: CASSALAGGETQYF. This chain links TRBV2 with TRBJ2-5; 12 bases agree with TRBD2. Per germline, CDR1 SNHLY and CDR2 FYNNEI. The trim removed 4 bases at V and 4 bases at J, leaving 1 base unmatched. CDR3 length: 14 residues. Based on the CDR3 plus reference TRBV2 and TRBJ2-5, the full variable domain is EPEVTQTPSHQVTQMGQEVILRCVPISNHLYFYWYRQILGQKVEFLVSFYNNEISEKSEIFDDQFSVERPDGSNFTLKIRSTKLEDSAMYFCASSALAGGETQYFGPGTRLLVL.

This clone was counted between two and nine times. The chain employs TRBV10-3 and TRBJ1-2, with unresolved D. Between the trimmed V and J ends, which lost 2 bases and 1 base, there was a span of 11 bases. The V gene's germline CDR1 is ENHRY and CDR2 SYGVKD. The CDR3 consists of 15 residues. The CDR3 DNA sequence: TGTGCCATCAGTGAGCCGCCGGAGATTAACTATGGCTACACCTTC. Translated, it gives CAISEPPEINYGYTF.

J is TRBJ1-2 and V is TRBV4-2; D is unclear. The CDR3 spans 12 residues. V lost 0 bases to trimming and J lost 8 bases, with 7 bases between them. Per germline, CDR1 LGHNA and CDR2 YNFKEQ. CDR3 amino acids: CASSQDQSGYTF. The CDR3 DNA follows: TGTGCCAGCAGCCAAGATCAAAGCGGCTACACCTTC.

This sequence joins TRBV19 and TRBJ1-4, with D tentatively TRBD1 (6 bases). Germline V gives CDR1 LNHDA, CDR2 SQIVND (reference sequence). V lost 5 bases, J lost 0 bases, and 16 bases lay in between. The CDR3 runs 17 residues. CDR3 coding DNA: TGTGCCAGTAGTCCATCGGGACATTGGACAACTAATGAAAAACTGTTTTTT. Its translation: CASSPSGHWTTNEKLFF.

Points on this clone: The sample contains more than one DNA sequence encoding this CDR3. The CDR3 reads CAWSVGANTGELFF. For the CDR3, the DNA is TGTGCCTGGAGTGTAGGGGCCAACACCGGGGAGCTGTTTTTT. V is TRBV30 and J is TRBJ2-2, with D perhaps TRBD1 (5 bases). CDR3 length: 14 residues. V was shortened by 0 bases and J by 2 bases, with 7 bases between the two germline ends. Per germline, CDR1 GTSNPN and CDR2 SVGIG (reference sequence).

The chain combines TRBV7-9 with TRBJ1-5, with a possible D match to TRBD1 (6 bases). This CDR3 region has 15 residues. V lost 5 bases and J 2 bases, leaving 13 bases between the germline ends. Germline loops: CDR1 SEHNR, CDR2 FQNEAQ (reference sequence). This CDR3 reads CASSPQAGGNQPQHF. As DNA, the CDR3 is TGTGCCAGCAGCCCCCAGGCAGGGGGCAATCAGCCCCAGCATTTT.

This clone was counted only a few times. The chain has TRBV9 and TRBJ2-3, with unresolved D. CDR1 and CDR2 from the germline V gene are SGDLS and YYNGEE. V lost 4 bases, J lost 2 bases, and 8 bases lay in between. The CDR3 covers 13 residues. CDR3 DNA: TGTGCCAGCAGCCTCTCCTACACAGATACGCAGTATTTT. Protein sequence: CASSLSYTDTQYF.

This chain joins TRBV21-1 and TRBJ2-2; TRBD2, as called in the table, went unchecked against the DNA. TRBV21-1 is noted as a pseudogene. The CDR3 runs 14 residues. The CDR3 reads CASSRSGRDGELFF. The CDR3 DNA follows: TGTGCCAGCAGCCGTAGCGGGAGGGACGGGGAGCTGTTTTTT.

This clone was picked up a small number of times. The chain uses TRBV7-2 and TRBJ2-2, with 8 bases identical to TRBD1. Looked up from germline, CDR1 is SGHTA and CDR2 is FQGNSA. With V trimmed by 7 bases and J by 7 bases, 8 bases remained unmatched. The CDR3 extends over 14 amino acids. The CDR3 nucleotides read TGTGCCAGCAATGGACAGGGCCGTGGCGGGGAGCTGTTTTTT. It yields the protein CASNGQGRGGELFF.

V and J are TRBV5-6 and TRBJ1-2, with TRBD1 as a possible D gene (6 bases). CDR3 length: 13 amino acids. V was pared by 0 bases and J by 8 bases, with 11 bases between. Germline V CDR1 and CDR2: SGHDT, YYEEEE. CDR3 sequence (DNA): TGTGCCAGCAGCTTGGCAGGGGCGGAAGGCTACACCTTC. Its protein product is CASSLAGAEGYTF. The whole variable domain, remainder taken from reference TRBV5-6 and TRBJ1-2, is DAGVTQSPTHLIKTRGQQVTLRCSPKSGHDTVSWYQQALGQGPQFIFQYYEEEERQRGNFPDRFSGHQFPNYSSELNVNALLLGDSALYLCASSLAGAEGYTFGSGTRLTVV.

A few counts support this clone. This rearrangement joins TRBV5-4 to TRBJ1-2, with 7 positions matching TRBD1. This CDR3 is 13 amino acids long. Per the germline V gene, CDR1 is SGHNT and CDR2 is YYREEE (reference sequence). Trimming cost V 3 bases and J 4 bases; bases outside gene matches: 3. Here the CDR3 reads CASSSDRAYGYTF. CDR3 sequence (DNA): TGTGCCAGCAGCTCCGACAGGGCCTATGGCTACACCTTC.

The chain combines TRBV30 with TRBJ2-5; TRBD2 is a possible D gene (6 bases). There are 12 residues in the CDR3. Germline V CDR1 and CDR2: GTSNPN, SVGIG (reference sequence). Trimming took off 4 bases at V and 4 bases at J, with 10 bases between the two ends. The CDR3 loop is CAWKPAGETQYF. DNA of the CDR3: TGTGCCTGGAAACCAGCGGGAGAGACCCAGTACTTC.

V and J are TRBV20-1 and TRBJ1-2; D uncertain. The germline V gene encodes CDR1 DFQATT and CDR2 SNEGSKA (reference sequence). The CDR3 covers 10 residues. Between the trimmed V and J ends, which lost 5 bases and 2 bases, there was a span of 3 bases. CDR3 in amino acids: CSAQNYGYTF. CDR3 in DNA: TGCAGTGCTCAGAACTATGGCTACACCTTC.

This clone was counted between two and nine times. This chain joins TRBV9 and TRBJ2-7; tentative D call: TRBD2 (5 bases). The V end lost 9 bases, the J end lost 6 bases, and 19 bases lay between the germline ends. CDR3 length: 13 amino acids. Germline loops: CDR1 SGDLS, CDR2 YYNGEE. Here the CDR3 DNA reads TGTGCCACCAACAAAGAGGGCTATGGCGAGCAGTACTTC. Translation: CATNKEGYGEQYF. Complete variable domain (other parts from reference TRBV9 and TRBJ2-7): DSGVTQTPKHLITATGQRVTLRCSPRSGDLSVYWYQQSLDQGLQFLIQYYNGEERAKGNILERFSAQQFPDLHSELNLSSLELGDSALYFCATNKEGYGEQYFGPGTRLTVT.

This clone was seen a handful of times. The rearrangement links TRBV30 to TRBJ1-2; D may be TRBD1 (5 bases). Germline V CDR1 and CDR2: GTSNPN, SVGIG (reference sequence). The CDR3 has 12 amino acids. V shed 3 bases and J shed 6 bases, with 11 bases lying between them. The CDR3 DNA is TGTGCCTGGAGCTGGGGGGGGGATGGCTACACCTTC. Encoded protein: CAWSWGGDGYTF.